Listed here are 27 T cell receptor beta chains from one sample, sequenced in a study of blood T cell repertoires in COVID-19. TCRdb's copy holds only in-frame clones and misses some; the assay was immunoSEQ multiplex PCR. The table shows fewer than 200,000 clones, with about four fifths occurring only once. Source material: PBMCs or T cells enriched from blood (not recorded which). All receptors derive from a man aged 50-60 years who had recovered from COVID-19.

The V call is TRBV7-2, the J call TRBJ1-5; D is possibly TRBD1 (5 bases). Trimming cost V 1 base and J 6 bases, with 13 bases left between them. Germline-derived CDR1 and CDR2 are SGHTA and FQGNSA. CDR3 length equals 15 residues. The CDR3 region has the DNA TGTGCCAGCAGCTTAGTCAGGGCAAAGGGTCAGCCCCAGCATTTT. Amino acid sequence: CASSLVRAKGQPQHF.

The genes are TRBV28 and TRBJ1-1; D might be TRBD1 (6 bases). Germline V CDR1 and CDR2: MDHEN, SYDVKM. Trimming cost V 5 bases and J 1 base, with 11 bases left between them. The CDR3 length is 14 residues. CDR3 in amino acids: CASSGTRRNTEAFF. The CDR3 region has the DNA TGTGCCAGCAGTGGGACACGAAGGAACACTGAAGCTTTCTTT.

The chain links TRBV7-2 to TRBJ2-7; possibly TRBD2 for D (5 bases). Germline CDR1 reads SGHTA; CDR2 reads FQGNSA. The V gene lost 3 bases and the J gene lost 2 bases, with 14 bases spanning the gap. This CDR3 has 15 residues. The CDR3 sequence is CASSLLAAGAYEQYF. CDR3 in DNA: TGTGCCAGCAGCTTGCTAGCCGCTGGGGCCTACGAGCAGTACTTC.

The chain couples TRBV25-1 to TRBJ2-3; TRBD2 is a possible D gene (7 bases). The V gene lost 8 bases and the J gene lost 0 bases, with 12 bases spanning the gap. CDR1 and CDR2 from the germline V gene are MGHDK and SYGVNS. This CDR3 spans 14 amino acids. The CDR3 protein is CASGGAVSTDTQYF. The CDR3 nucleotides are TGTGCCAGCGGGGGGGCAGTTAGCACAGATACGCAGTATTTT.

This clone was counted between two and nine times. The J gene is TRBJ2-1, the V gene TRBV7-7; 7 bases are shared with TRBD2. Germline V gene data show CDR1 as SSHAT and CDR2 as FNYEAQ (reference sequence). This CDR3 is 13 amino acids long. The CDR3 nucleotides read TGTGCTAGCGGGCCCATTGAGTACAATGAGCAGTTCTTC. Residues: CASGPIEYNEQFF.

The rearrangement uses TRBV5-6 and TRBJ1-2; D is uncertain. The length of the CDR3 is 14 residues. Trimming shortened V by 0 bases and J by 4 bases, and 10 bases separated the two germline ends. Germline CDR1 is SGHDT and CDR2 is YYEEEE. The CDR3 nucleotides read TGTGCCAGCAGCTTGGAATCCCCTTTCTATGGCTACACCTTC. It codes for CASSLESPFYGYTF.

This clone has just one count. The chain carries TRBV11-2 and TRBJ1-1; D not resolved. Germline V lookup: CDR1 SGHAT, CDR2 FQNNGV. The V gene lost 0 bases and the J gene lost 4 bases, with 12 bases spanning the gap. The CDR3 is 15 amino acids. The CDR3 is CASSLEGGRVTEAFF. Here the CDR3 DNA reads TGTGCCAGCAGCTTAGAGGGAGGGCGTGTCACTGAAGCTTTCTTT.

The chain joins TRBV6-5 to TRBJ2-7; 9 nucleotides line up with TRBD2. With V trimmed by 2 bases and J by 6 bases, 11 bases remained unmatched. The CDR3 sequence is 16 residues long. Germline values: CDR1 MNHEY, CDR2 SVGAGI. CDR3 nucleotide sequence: TGTGCCAGCAGTTACCAGCTGCCGGGACTAGCAAGCGAGCAGTACTTC. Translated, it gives CASSYQLPGLASEQYF.

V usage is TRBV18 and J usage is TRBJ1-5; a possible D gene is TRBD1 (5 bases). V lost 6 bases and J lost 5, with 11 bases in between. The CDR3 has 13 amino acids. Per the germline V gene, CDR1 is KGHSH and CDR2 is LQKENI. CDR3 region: CASSAGPDQPQHF. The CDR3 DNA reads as TGTGCCAGCTCCGCGGGGCCCGATCAGCCCCAGCATTTT.

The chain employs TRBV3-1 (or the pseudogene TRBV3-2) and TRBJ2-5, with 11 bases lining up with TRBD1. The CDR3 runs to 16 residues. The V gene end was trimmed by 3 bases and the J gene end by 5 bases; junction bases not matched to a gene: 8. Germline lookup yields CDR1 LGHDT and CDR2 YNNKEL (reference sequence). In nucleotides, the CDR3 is TGTGCCAGCAGCCAGACGGACAGGGGGCTTCGGGAGACCCAGTACTTC. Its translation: CASSQTDRGLRETQYF.

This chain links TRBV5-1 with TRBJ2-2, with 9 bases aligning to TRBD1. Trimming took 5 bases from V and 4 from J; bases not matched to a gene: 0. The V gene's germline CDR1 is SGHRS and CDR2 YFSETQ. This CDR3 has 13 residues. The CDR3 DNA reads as TGCGCCAGCAGGACAGGGGGCACCGGGGAGCTGTTTTTT. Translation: CASRTGGTGELFF.

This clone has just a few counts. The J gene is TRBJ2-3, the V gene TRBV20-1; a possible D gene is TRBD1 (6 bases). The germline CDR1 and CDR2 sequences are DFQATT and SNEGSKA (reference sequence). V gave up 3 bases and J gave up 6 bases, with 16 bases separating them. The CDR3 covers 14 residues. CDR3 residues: CSASSVGALDTQYF. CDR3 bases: TGCAGTGCTAGTTCCGTGGGGGCTCTCGATACGCAGTATTTT.

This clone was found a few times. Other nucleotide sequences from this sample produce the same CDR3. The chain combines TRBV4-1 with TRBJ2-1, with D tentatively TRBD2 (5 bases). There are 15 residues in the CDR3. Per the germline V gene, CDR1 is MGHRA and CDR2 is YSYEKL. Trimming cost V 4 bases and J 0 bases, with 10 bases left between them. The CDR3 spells CASSLLGSSYNEQFF. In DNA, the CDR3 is TGCGCCAGCAGCCTTTTAGGGAGCTCCTACAATGAGCAGTTCTTC.

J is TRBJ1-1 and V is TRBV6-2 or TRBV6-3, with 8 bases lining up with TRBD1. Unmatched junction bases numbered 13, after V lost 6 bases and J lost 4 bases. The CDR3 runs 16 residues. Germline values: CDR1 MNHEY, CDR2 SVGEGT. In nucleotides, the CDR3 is TGTGCCAGCAGCGCCACGTCAGGGGGCGGGGGCACTGAAGCTTTCTTT. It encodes CASSATSGGGGTEAFF.

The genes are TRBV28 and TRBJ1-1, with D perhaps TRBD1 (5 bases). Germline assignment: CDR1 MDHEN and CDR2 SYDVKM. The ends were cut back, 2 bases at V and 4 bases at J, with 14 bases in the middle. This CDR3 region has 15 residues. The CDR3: CASSLAGPAATEAFF. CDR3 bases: TGTGCCAGCAGTTTAGCAGGGCCCGCGGCCACTGAAGCTTTCTTT.

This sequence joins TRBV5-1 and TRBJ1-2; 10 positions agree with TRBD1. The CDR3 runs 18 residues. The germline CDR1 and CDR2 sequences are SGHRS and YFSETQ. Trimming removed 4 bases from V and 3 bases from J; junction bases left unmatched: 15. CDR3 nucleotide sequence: TGCGCCAGCAGCCGATCCGGGACAGGGGAGGGAGGATACTATGGCTACACCTTC. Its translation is CASSRSGTGEGGYYGYTF.

The CDR3, as DNA: TGTGCCAGCAGGATCGCAGACAGGTCTAACTATGGCTACACCTTC. Amino acids: CASRIADRSNYGYTF. This chain uses TRBV6-5 with TRBJ1-2; tentative D call: TRBD1 (6 bases). Germline V gene sequence: CDR1 MNHEY, CDR2 SVGAGI. The CDR3 has 15 amino acids. Between the trimmed V and J ends, which lost 6 bases and 0 bases, there was a span of 14 bases.

The CDR3 is CASSSGGQETQYF. The CDR3 coding sequence is TGTGCCAGCAGCTCGGGGGGCCAAGAGACCCAGTACTTC. The chain is built from TRBV9 and TRBJ2-5; 7 bases fit TRBD2. The CDR3 contains 13 residues. Unmatched junction bases numbered 1, after V lost 4 bases and J lost 1 base. CDR1 is SGDLS, CDR2 YYNGEE, per germline.

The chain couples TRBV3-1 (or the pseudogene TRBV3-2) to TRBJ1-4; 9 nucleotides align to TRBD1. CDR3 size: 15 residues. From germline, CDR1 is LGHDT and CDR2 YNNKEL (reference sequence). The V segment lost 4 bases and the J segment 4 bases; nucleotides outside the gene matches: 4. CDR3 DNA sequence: TGTGCCAGCAGCCTGGGGACAGGGCTTAATGAAAAACTGTTTTTT. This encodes CASSLGTGLNEKLFF.

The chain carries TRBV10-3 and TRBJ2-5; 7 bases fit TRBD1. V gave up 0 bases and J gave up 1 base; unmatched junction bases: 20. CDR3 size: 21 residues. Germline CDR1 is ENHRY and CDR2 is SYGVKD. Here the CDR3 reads CAISESTGTESIWGFQETQYF. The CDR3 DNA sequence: TGTGCCATCAGTGAGTCGACCGGGACAGAGAGTATTTGGGGGTTCCAAGAGACCCAGTACTTC.

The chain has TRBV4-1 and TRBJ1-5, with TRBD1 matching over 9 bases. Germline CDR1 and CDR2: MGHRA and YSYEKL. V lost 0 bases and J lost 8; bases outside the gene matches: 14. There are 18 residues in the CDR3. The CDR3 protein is CASSQELSGTGSREPQHF. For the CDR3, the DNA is TGCGCCAGCAGCCAAGAGCTCTCCGGGACAGGGTCTAGGGAGCCCCAGCATTTT.

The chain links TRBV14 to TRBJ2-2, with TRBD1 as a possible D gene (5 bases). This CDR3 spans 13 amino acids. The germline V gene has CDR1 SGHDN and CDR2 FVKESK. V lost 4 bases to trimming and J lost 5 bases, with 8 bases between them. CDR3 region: CASSPRVTGELFF. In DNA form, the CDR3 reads TGTGCCAGCAGCCCCAGGGTAACCGGGGAGCTGTTTTTT.

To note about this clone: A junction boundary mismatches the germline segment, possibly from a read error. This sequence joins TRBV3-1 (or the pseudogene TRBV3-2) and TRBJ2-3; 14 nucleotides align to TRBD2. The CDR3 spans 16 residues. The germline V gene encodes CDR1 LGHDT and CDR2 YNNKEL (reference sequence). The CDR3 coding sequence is TGTGCCAGCACCCAACAGGGGACTAGCGGGGGTGGGACGCAGTATTTT. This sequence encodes CASTQQGTSGGGTQYF.

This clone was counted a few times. This CDR3 reads CASSQGGKLDTQYF. CDR3 coding DNA: TGTGCCAGCAGCCAAGGGGGAAAGTTGGATACGCAGTATTTT. The genes are TRBV6-2 or TRBV6-3 and TRBJ2-3, with D perhaps TRBD1 (6 bases). Trimming removed 6 bases at V and 6 bases at J, with 16 bases between. This CDR3 spans 14 amino acids. Germline V CDR1 and CDR2: MNHEY, SVGEGT.

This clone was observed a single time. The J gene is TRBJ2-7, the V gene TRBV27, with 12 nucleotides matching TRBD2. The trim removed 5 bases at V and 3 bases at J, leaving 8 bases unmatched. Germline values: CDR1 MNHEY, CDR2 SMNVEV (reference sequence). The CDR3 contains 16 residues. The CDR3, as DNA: TGTGCCAGCAGTGCTCGGACTAGCGGGGACATCTACGAGCAGTACTTC. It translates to CASSARTSGDIYEQYF.

The CDR3 DNA reads TGTGCCACCCAGGACAGGGATAATTCACCCCTCCACTTT. Amino acid sequence: CATQDRDNSPLHF. The chain recombines TRBV6-5 with TRBJ1-6; 8 positions match TRBD1. This CDR3 has 13 residues. J gave up 5 bases and V 10 bases, and 4 bases lay outside the gene matches. Per the germline V gene, CDR1 is MNHEY and CDR2 is SVGAGI.

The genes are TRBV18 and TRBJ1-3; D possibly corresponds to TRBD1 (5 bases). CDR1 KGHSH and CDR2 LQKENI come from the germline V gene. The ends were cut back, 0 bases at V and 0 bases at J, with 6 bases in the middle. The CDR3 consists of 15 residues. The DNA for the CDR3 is TGTGCCAGCTCACCACCGGGGCACTCTGGAAACACCATATATTTT. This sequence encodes CASSPPGHSGNTIYF. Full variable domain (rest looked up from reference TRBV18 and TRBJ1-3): NAGVMQNPRHLVRRRGQEARLRCSPMKGHSHVYWYRQLPEEGLKFMVYLQKENIIDESGMPKERFSAEFPKEGPSILRIQQVVRGDSAAYFCASSPPGHSGNTIYFGEGSWLTVV.